Shown below are 17 T cell receptor beta chains from a single sample sequenced in a study of blood T cells in healthy people across ages. Primers used in a second PCR of roughly 7 to 12 cycles were a sample-barcoded 5' primer and a J-beta primer mix. TCRdb re-called the 5' RACE reads with MiXCR, one entry per CDR3 protein. The sample lists 980,000 or so distinct CDR3 sequences, about 48% seen once, with around an eighth in the top ten. The specimen sequenced was blood. The receptors come from a man under 40 in good health.

The chain links TRBV7-2 to TRBJ2-3, with 8 positions matching TRBD2. CDR1 is SGHTA and CDR2 is FQGNSA in the germline V gene. The CDR3 spans 16 residues. The ends lost 1 base at V and 7 bases at J; junction bases unmatched: 10. In nucleotides, the CDR3 is TGTGCCAGCAGCTTAGTTGACCGGGGGGGAATATATACGCAGTATTTT. It encodes CASSLVDRGGIYTQYF.

V usage is TRBV10-3 and J usage is TRBJ2-4, with D perhaps being TRBD1 or TRBD2 (5 bases each). The DNA end is more similar to TRBJ2-7, so the J call may be wrong. The CDR3 has 13 amino acids. The germline V gene encodes CDR1 ENHRY and CDR2 SYGVKD. The CDR3 here is CAISESYGGEQYF. DNA of the CDR3: TGTGCCATCAGTGAGTCTTATGGGGGCGAGCAGTACTTC.

The sample holds a few counts of this clonotype. The chain links TRBV6-2 or TRBV6-3 to TRBJ2-7, with D possibly being TRBD2 (5 bases). CDR3 length equals 13 residues. Trimming cost V 2 bases and J 3 bases, with 8 bases left between them. Looked up from germline, CDR1 is MNHEY and CDR2 is SVGEGT. CDR3 nucleotides: TGTGCCAGCAGTTACCGGGGTTACTACGAGCAGTACTTC. Its translation is CASSYRGYYEQYF.

CDR3: CATSDPQGPIFTDTQYF. The CDR3 DNA is TGTGCCACCAGTGATCCCCAGGGTCCTATTTTCACAGATACGCAGTATTTT. This rearrangement joins TRBV24-1 to TRBJ2-3, with a possible D match to TRBD1 (5 bases). Trimming pared 3 bases from V and 2 bases from J, leaving 17 bases between. The V gene's germline CDR1 is KGHDR and CDR2 SFDVKD. CDR3 length equals 17 residues.

The chain has TRBV3-1 and TRBJ2-1, with D uncertain. Trimming cost V 1 base and J 12 bases, with 7 bases left between them. This CDR3 is 11 amino acids long. The V gene's germline CDR1 is LGHDT and CDR2 YNNKEL (reference sequence). Here the CDR3 DNA reads TGTGCCAGCAGCCAAGGCGAAAGGCAGTTCTTC. Translation gives CASSQGERQFF.

This clonotype was counted only a few times. The gene calls are TRBV29-1 and TRBJ1-5; D gene unclear. The germline V gene encodes CDR1 SQVTM and CDR2 ANQGSEA. This CDR3 is 15 amino acids long. V lost 4 bases and J 3 bases, leaving 16 bases between the germline ends. The CDR3 is CSVVDGGGVNQPQHF. DNA for the CDR3: TGCAGCGTTGTTGACGGTGGCGGGGTCAATCAGCCCCAGCATTTT.

The chain recombines TRBV27 with TRBJ1-2; possible D gene TRBD1, 5 bases. Trimming stripped 6 bases from V and 2 bases from J, with 13 bases between. CDR3 size: 14 residues. CDR1 is MNHEY and CDR2 is SMNVEV in the germline V gene (reference sequence). The CDR3 sequence is CASRPATENYGYTF. Written as DNA, the CDR3 is TGTGCCAGCAGACCAGCGACAGAAAACTATGGCTACACCTTC.

The chain uses TRBV28 and TRBJ1-2, with D possibly being TRBD1 (5 bases). Trimming stripped 3 bases from V and 9 bases from J, with 14 bases between. Looked up from germline, CDR1 is MDHEN and CDR2 is SYDVKM. CDR3 length: 13 residues. CDR3 sequence: CASSFAGNNRYTF. In nucleotides, the CDR3 is TGTGCCAGCAGTTTTGCAGGGAATAATCGCTACACCTTC.

This clonotype has a handful of counts. V is TRBV4-2 and J is TRBJ2-5; the D gene is possibly TRBD2 (7 bases). CDR1 is LGHNA and CDR2 is YNFKEQ in the germline V gene. The CDR3 runs 16 residues. V lost 0 bases, J lost 7 bases, and 18 bases lay in between. The CDR3 bases are TGTGCCAGCAGCCAAGAGGGAGGGGGTCAGGTCTCGACCCAGTACTTC. It is translated as CASSQEGGGQVSTQYF.

The rearrangement uses TRBV11-1 and TRBJ2-1; D may be TRBD1 (6 bases). CDR1 and CDR2 (germline): SGHAT, FQDESV (reference sequence). The CDR3 consists of 15 residues. Trimming took 5 bases from V and 6 from J, leaving 17 bases between them. CDR3 sequence reads: CASSRDRLISNEQFF. The DNA for the CDR3 is TGTGCCAGCAGCCGTGACAGGTTAATTAGCAATGAGCAGTTCTTC.

This chain links TRBV28 with TRBJ2-5; D possibly corresponds to TRBD2 (6 bases). The CDR3 is 15 residues long. Germline V gives CDR1 MDHEN, CDR2 SYDVKM. The V gene lost 6 bases and the J gene lost 1 base, with 15 bases spanning the gap. DNA for the CDR3: TGTGCCAGCAGCCCTGTTTTCGGGGGCCAAGAGACCCAGTACTTC. Translated, it gives CASSPVFGGQETQYF. The whole variable domain, remainder taken from reference TRBV28 and TRBJ2-5, is DVKVTQSSRYLVKRTGEKVFLECVQDMDHENMFWYRQDPGLGLRLIYFSYDVKMKEKGDIPEGYSVSREKKERFSLILESASTNQTSMYLCASSPVFGGQETQYFGPGTRLLVL.

J is TRBJ2-1 and V is TRBV10-3; weak D call: TRBD1 (5 bases). Germline loops: CDR1 ENHRY, CDR2 SYGVKD. CDR3 size: 13 residues. V lost 6 bases, J lost 10 bases, and 16 bases lay in between. CDR3 region: CAISPLTGSEQFF. The CDR3 DNA sequence: TGTGCCATCAGCCCGTTAACAGGTAGCGAGCAGTTCTTC.

This clonotype was detected a few times. CDR3 residues: CATRDRVMADTQYF. The CDR3 DNA is TGTGCCACTCGGGACAGGGTCATGGCGGATACGCAGTATTTT. The chain joins TRBV6-5 to TRBJ2-3; TRBD1 agrees at 9 bases. Unmatched junction bases numbered 11, after V lost 10 bases and J lost 6 bases. Germline CDR1 and CDR2: MNHEY and SVGAGI. This CDR3 is built from 14 residues.

V usage is TRBV2 and J usage is TRBJ1-1; D perhaps matches TRBD1 (6 bases). Trimming left V 6 bases short and J 5 bases short, with 19 bases between. The CDR3 spans 15 residues. The germline CDR1 and CDR2 sequences are SNHLY and FYNNEI. The CDR3 here is CASSLMLRDKTEAFF. The CDR3 DNA is TGTGCCAGCAGCTTGATGCTCCGGGACAAAACTGAAGCTTTCTTT.

The chain is built from TRBV12-3 or TRBV12-4 and TRBJ1-1; D is unresolved. This CDR3 comprises 14 residues. V shed 7 bases and J shed 2 bases, with 14 bases lying between them. In nucleotides, the CDR3 is TGTGCCAGCACCCTCATGGCGGGTAACACTGAAGCTTTCTTT. Its translation: CASTLMAGNTEAFF.

The chain employs TRBV28 and TRBJ1-6; 10 nucleotides match TRBD1. This CDR3 contains 15 residues. V dropped 5 bases and J dropped 10; count of bases not matched to a gene: 8. The germline V gene encodes CDR1 MDHEN and CDR2 SYDVKM. CDR3 amino acids: CASSADRGQESPLHF. The CDR3 nucleotides read TGTGCCAGCAGTGCCGACAGGGGGCAGGAGTCACCCCTCCACTTT. Looking up the rest from reference TRBV28 and TRBJ1-6 gives the full variable domain: DVKVTQSSRYLVKRTGEKVFLECVQDMDHENMFWYRQDPGLGLRLIYFSYDVKMKEKGDIPEGYSVSREKKERFSLILESASTNQTSMYLCASSADRGQESPLHFGNGTRLTVT.

This clonotype was observed a few times. In nucleotides, the CDR3 is TGTGCCAGCAGAGAGGGCCAAGACGATGGCTACACCTTC. This sequence encodes CASREGQDDGYTF. The chain combines TRBV6-1 with TRBJ1-2; D is ambiguous. This CDR3 spans 13 amino acids. Looked up from germline, CDR1 is MNHNS and CDR2 is SASEGT. Trimming shortened V by 6 bases and J by 6 bases, and 14 bases separated the two germline ends.